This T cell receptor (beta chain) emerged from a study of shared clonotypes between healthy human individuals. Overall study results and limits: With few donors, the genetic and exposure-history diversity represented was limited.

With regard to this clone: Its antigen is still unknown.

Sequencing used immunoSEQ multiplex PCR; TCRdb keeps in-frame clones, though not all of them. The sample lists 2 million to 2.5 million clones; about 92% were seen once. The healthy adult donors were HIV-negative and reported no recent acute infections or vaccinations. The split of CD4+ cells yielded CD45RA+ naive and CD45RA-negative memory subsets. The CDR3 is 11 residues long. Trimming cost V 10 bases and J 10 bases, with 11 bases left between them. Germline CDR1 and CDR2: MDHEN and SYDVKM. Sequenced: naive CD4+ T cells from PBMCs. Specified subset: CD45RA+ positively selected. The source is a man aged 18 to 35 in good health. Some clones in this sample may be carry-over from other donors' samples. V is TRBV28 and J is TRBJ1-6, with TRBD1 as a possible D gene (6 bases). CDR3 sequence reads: CAIGGGSPLHF. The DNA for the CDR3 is TGTGCCATAGGGGGAGGCTCACCCCTCCACTTT.